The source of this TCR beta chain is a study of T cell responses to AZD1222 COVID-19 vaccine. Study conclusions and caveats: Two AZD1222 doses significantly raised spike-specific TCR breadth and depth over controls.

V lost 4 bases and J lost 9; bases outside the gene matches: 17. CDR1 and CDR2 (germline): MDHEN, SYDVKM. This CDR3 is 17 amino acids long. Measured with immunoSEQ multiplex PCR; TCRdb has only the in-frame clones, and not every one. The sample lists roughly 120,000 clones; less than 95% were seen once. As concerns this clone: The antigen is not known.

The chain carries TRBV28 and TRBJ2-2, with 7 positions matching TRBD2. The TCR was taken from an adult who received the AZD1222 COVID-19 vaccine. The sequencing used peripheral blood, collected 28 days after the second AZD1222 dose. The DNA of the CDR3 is TGTGCCAGCAGTTCTCCATTGGGAGGGAGAGAGCTGCGGGAGCTGTTTTTT. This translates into CASSSPLGGRELRELFF.